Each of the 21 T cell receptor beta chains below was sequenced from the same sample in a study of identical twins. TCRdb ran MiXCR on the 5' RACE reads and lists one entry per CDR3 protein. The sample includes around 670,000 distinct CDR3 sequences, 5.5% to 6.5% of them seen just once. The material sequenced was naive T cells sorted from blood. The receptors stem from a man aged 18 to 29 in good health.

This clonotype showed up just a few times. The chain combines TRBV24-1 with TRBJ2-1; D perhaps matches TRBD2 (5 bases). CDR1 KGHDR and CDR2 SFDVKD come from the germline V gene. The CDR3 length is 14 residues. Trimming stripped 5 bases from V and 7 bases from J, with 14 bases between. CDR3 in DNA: TGTGCCACCAGTGTAGCTAGGAGGCTAAATGAGCAGTTCTTC. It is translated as CATSVARRLNEQFF.

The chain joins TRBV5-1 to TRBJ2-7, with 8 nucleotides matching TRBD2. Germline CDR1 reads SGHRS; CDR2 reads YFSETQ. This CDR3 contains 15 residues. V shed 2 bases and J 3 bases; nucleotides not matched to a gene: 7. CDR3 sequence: CASSFGGADFYEQYF. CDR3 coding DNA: TGCGCCAGCAGCTTCGGGGGGGCGGATTTCTACGAGCAGTACTTC.

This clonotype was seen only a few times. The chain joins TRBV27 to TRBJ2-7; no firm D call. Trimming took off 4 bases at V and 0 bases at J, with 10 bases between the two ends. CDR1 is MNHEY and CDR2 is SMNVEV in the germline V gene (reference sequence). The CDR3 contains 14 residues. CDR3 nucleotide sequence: TGTGCCAGCAGTTCTGGGGTAAGCTCCTACGAGCAGTACTTC. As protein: CASSSGVSSYEQYF.

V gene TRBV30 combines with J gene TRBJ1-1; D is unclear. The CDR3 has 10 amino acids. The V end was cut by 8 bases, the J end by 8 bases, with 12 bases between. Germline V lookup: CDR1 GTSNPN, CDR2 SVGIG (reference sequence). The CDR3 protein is CAGRRLEAFF. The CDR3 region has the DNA TGTGCCGGGCGGAGATTGGAAGCTTTCTTT.

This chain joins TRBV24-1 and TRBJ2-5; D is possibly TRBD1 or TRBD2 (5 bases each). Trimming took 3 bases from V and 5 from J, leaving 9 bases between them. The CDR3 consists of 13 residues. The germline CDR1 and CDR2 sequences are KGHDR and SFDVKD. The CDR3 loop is CATSDGGDETQYF. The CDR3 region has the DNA TGTGCCACCAGTGATGGGGGTGATGAGACCCAGTACTTC.

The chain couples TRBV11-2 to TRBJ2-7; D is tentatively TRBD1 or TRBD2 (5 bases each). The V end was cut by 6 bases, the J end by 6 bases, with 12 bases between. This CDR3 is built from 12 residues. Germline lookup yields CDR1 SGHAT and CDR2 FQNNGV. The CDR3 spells CASRGDGSEQYV. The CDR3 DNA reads TGTGCCAGCAGGGGGGATGGATCCGAGCAGTACGTC.

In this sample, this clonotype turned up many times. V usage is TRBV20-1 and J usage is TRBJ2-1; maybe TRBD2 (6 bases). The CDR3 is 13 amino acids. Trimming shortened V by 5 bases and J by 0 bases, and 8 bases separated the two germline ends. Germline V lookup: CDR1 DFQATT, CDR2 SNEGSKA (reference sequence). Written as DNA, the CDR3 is TGCAGTGCTCCTAGCGACTCCTACAATGAGCAGTTCTTC. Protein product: CSAPSDSYNEQFF.

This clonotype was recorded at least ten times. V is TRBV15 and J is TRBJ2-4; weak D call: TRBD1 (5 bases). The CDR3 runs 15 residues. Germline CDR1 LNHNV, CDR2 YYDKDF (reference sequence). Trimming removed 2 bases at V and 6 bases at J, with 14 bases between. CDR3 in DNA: TGTGCCACCAGCAGATTAAAGGGGTTTGGAAACATTCAGTACTTC. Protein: CATSRLKGFGNIQYF.

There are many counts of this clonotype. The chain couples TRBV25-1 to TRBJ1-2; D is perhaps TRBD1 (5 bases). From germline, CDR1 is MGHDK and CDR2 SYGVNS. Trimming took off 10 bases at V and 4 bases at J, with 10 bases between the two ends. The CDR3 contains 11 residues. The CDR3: CAIHGGYGYTF. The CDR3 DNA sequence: TGTGCCATACACGGGGGCTATGGCTACACCTTC.

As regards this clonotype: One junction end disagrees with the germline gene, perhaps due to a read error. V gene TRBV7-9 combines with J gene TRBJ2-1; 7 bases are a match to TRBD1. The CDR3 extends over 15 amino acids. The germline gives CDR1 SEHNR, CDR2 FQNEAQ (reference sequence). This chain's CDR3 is CASSLDRVPYNEQFF. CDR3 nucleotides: TGTGCCAGCAGTTTAGACAGGGTGCCATACAATGAGCAGTTCTTC.

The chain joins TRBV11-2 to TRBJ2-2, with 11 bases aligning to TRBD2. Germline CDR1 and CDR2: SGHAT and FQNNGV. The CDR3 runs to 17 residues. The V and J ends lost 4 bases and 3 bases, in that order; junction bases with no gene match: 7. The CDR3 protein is CASSSIRGLADTGELFF. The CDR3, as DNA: TGTGCCAGCAGCTCCATACGGGGACTAGCGGACACCGGGGAGCTGTTTTTT.

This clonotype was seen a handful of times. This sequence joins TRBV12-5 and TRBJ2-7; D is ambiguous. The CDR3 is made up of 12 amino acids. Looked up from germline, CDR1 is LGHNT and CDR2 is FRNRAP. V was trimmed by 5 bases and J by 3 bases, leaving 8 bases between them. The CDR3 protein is CASGPDGYEQYF. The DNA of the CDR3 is TGTGCTAGTGGTCCGGACGGCTACGAGCAGTACTTC. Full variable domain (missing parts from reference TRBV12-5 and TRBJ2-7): DARVTQTPRHKVTEMGQEVTMRCQPILGHNTVFWYRQTMMQGLELLAYFRNRAPLDDSGMPKDRFSAEMPDATLATLKIQPSEPRDSAVYFCASGPDGYEQYFGPGTRLTVT.

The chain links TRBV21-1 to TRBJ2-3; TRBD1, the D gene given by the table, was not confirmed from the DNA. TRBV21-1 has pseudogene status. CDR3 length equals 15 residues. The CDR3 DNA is TGTGCCAGCAGCAAAGGGGAGACAGGGGCAGATACGCAGTATTTT. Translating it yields CASSKGETGADTQYF.

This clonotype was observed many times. CDR3 amino acids: CASRDPAGQGFNEQFF. CDR3 sequence (DNA): TGTGCCAGCAGGGACCCCGCGGGACAGGGTTTTAATGAGCAGTTCTTC. The genes are TRBV27 and TRBJ2-1, with 9 nucleotides matching TRBD1. CDR3 length: 16 amino acids. V shed 6 bases and J 7 bases; nucleotides not matched to a gene: 13. Germline V gives CDR1 MNHEY, CDR2 SMNVEV (reference sequence).

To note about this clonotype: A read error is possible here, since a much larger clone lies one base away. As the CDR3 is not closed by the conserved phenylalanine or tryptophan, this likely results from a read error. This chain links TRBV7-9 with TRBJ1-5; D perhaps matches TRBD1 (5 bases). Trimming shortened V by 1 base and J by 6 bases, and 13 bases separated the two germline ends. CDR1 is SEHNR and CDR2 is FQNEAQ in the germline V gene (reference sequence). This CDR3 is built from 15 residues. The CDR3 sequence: CASSLGQGTGQPQHC. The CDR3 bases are TGTGCCAGCAGCTTAGGGCAGGGAACGGGTCAGCCCCAGCATTGT.

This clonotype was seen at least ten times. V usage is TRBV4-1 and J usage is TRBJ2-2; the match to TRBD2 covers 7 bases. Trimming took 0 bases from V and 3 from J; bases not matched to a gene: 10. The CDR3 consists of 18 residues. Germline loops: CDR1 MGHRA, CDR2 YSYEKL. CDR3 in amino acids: CASSQDVGGGLYTGELFF. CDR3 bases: TGCGCCAGCAGCCAAGACGTGGGGGGAGGGCTGTACACCGGGGAGCTGTTTTTT.

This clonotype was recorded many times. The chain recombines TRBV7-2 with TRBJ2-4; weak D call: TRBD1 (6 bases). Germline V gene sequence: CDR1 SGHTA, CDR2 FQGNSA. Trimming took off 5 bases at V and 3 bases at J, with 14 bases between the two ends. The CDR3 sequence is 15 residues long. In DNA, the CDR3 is TGTGCCAGCAGCCCGGGGCAGGGGATCAAAAACATTCAGTACTTC. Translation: CASSPGQGIKNIQYF.

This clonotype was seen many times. The CDR3 DNA reads as TGCGCCAGCAGCTTGGGGACTAGCGGGAGATCGGGAGAGCAGTACGTC. Translated: CASSLGTSGRSGEQYV. This chain connects TRBV5-1 to TRBJ2-7; TRBD2 matches at 13 bases. CDR3 length equals 16 residues. The V gene's germline CDR1 is SGHRS and CDR2 YFSETQ. J gave up 7 bases and V 0 bases, and 7 bases lay outside the gene matches.

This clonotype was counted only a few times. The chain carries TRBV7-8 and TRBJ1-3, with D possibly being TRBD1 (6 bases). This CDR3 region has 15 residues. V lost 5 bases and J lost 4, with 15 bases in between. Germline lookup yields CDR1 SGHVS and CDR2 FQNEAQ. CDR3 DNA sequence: TGTGCCAGCAGCCCCCCCAGGGGAGGCGGAAACACCATATATTTT. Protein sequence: CASSPPRGGGNTIYF.

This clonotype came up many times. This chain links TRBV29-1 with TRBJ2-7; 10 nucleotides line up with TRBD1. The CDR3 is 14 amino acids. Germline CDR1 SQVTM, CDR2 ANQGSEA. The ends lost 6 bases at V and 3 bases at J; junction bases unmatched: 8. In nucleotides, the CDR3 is TGCAGCGTACAAACCGGGACAGGGGTCTACGAGCAGTACTTC. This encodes CSVQTGTGVYEQYF.

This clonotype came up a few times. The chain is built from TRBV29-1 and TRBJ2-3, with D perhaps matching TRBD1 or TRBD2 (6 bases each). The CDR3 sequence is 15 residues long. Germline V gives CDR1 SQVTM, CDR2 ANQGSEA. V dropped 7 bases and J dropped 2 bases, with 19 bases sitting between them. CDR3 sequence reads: CSASDRRGATDTQYF. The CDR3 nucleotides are TGCAGCGCCTCGGATAGGAGGGGGGCCACAGATACGCAGTATTTT.